A single sample gave rise to the 29 T cell receptor beta chains below, sequenced in a study of cytomegalovirus exposure and HLA in healthy donors. Primers for the PCR totalled 60 Vbeta and 13 Jbeta. This table comes from immunoSEQ multiplex PCR, and its TCRdb copy is limited to in-frame clones, with some not included. The table has over 150,000 clones, 80% seen once. The sample was PBMCs. The receptors stem from a young man in good health and CMV-seronegative.

This clone came up a few times. This chain links TRBV9 with TRBJ2-1; 10 nucleotides match TRBD2. V gave up 0 bases and J gave up 3 bases; unmatched junction bases: 9. The germline gives CDR1 SGDLS, CDR2 YYNGEE. The CDR3 sequence is 18 residues long. The CDR3 region has the DNA TGTGCCAGCAGCGTAGAGTTCCGGACTAGCGGATTCTACAATGAGCAGTTCTTC. Translating gives CASSVEFRTSGFYNEQFF.

The gene calls are TRBV2 and TRBJ1-2; possibly TRBD1 for D (5 bases). CDR3 size: 13 residues. Trimming shortened V by 2 bases and J by 6 bases, and 10 bases separated the two germline ends. Germline assignment: CDR1 SNHLY and CDR2 FYNNEI. In DNA, the CDR3 is TGTGCCAGCAGTGAACCAGGGTACGATGGCTACACCTTC. Translating gives CASSEPGYDGYTF.

This clone was counted a few times. The chain links TRBV6-6 to TRBJ1-6; 9 nucleotides agree with TRBD1. This CDR3 has 15 amino acids. From germline, CDR1 is MNHNY and CDR2 SVGAGI (reference sequence). V shed 8 bases, J shed 8 bases, and the junction held 10 bases outside the gene matches. CDR3 sequence (DNA): TGTGCCAGCTCCCGACCCGGACAGGGGTATTCACCCCTCCACTTT. Residues: CASSRPGQGYSPLHF.

This clone has just a few counts. The chain is built from TRBV2 and TRBJ2-3; 12 bases match TRBD2. The junction had 3 bases not matched to a gene; V was cut back by 5 bases and J by 3 bases. The length of the CDR3 is 15 residues. CDR1 is SNHLY, CDR2 FYNNEI, per germline. The CDR3 protein is CASSLAGGQTDTQYF. CDR3 in DNA: TGTGCCAGCAGTCTAGCGGGGGGGCAAACAGATACGCAGTATTTT.

The V call is TRBV13, the J call TRBJ1-3, with 8 bases that match TRBD1. The CDR3 is 15 amino acids. Trimming cost V 4 bases and J 4 bases; bases outside gene matches: 6. Germline CDR1 PRHDT, CDR2 FYEKMQ (reference sequence). CDR3 loop: CASSSQTGEGNTIYF. CDR3 DNA sequence: TGTGCCAGCAGCTCCCAGACAGGGGAAGGAAACACCATATATTTT.

The V gene is TRBV7-9, the J gene TRBJ2-7, with unresolved D. V shed 8 bases and J shed 0 bases, with 5 bases lying between them. Germline V gives CDR1 SEHNR, CDR2 FQNEAQ (reference sequence). The CDR3 totals 11 residues. This chain's CDR3 is CASADSYEQYF. The CDR3 DNA follows: TGTGCCAGCGCGGACTCCTACGAGCAGTACTTC.

V usage is TRBV7-9 and J usage is TRBJ2-2, with TRBD1 as a possible D gene (6 bases). The CDR3 spans 16 residues. Between the trimmed V and J ends, which lost 6 bases and 3 bases, there was a span of 17 bases. The germline V gene encodes CDR1 SEHNR and CDR2 FQNEAQ (reference sequence). DNA of the CDR3: TGTGCCAGCAGAAGGGACACCTCCGGGGACACCGGGGAGCTGTTTTTT. It is translated as CASRRDTSGDTGELFF.

This chain uses TRBV5-1 with TRBJ2-7, with D possibly being TRBD1 (5 bases). Germline assignment: CDR1 SGHRS and CDR2 YFSETQ. The CDR3 has 13 amino acids. Trimming cost V 2 bases and J 6 bases, with 12 bases left between them. The CDR3 spells CASSLDSPGEQYF. As DNA, the CDR3 is TGCGCCAGCAGCTTAGACAGCCCCGGCGAGCAGTACTTC.

A few counts support this clone. This rearrangement joins TRBV28 to TRBJ2-1; D is perhaps TRBD2 (5 bases). Germline CDR1 reads MDHEN; CDR2 reads SYDVKM. This CDR3 is built from 15 residues. Trimming removed 3 bases from V and 5 bases from J, with 14 bases in between. Here the CDR3 reads CASSFYGERDNEQFF. The CDR3 DNA sequence: TGTGCCAGCAGTTTTTACGGGGAAAGGGACAATGAGCAGTTCTTC. Full variable domain (rest looked up from reference TRBV28 and TRBJ2-1): DVKVTQSSRYLVKRTGEKVFLECVQDMDHENMFWYRQDPGLGLRLIYFSYDVKMKEKGDIPEGYSVSREKKERFSLILESASTNQTSMYLCASSFYGERDNEQFFGPGTRLTVL.

This chain joins TRBV5-1 and TRBJ2-7; the D gene is possibly TRBD2 (5 bases). The CDR3 totals 15 residues. Per the germline V gene, CDR1 is SGHRS and CDR2 is YFSETQ. V lost 5 bases and J 5 bases, leaving 20 bases between the germline ends. The CDR3 DNA is TGCGCCAGCAGTTCACTCCACCCACGGGGTGACGAGCAGTACTTC. Its protein product is CASSSLHPRGDEQYF.

The gene calls are TRBV5-6 and TRBJ2-3; 7 nucleotides align to TRBD1. The CDR3 has 15 residues. The germline CDR1 and CDR2 sequences are SGHDT and YYEEEE. With 5 bases clipped from V and 0 bases from J, the junction kept 6 bases outside the gene matches. The CDR3 spells CASSPDRVSTDTQYF. In DNA, the CDR3 is TGTGCCAGCAGTCCAGACAGGGTGAGCACAGATACGCAGTATTTT.

A word on this clone: Compared with germline, one end of the junction differs, possibly owing to a read error. This chain uses TRBV7-9 with TRBJ1-1; D may be TRBD1 (6 bases). Germline V gene data show CDR1 as SEHNR and CDR2 as FQNEAQ (reference sequence). The CDR3 covers 17 residues. The CDR3 nucleotides read TGTTCCAGCAGCGCACTATCCACAGGGTTACCGAACACTGAAGCTTTCTTT. Translation gives CSSSALSTGLPNTEAFF.

V and J are TRBV11-2 and TRBJ2-7; tentative D call: TRBD1 (6 bases). This CDR3 region has 15 residues. The V end was cut by 2 bases, the J end by 6 bases, with 17 bases between. Germline loops: CDR1 SGHAT, CDR2 FQNNGV. As DNA, the CDR3 is TGTGCCAGCAGCTTATTAGGTACAGGGAGAAGCGAGCAGTACTTC. This sequence encodes CASSLLGTGRSEQYF. Full variable domain (remainder filled in from reference TRBV11-2 and TRBJ2-7): EAGVAQSPRYKIIEKRQSVAFWCNPISGHATLYWYQQILGQGPKLLIQFQNNGVVDDSQLPKDRFSAERLKGVDSTLKIQPAKLEDSAVYLCASSLLGTGRSEQYFGPGTRLTVT.

The chain combines TRBV7-9 with TRBJ1-3; TRBD1 is a possible D gene (6 bases). Trimming stripped 4 bases from V and 4 bases from J, with 8 bases between. The CDR3 runs 13 residues. Per the germline V gene, CDR1 is SEHNR and CDR2 is FQNEAQ (reference sequence). The CDR3 loop reads CASSWTVGNTIYF. CDR3 sequence (DNA): TGTGCCAGCAGCTGGACAGTGGGAAACACCATATATTTT.

The chain recombines TRBV15 with TRBJ2-1; 10 nucleotides align to TRBD2. V trimming: 0 bases; J trimming: 7 bases; junction bases outside the gene matches: 12. Germline V CDR1 and CDR2: LNHNV, YYDKDF (reference sequence). The CDR3 length is 18 residues. CDR3 amino acids: CATSRDPQAGGVVNEQFF. As DNA, the CDR3 is TGTGCCACCAGCAGAGATCCCCAAGCGGGAGGGGTAGTTAATGAGCAGTTCTTC.

The chain employs TRBV9 and TRBJ2-5, with a weak D call TRBD1 (6 bases). The J call may be faulty, since TRBJ2-7 better matches the DNA end. The CDR3 has 15 residues. Per the germline V gene, CDR1 is SGDLS and CDR2 is YYNGEE. For the CDR3, the DNA is TGTGCCAGTGGCCCGGGACAAAGAAGGGGCGTCGAGCAGTACTTC. It is translated as CASGPGQRRGVEQYF.

This chain joins TRBV7-2 and TRBJ2-1; 9 bases map to TRBD2. The germline V gene has CDR1 SGHTA and CDR2 FQGNSA. This CDR3 comprises 13 residues. Unmatched junction bases numbered 6, after V lost 0 bases and J lost 15 bases. The chain's CDR3 is CASSLAGSGGMFF. In nucleotides, the CDR3 is TGTGCCAGCAGCTTAGCCGGGAGCGGGGGGATGTTCTTC.

The rearrangement joins TRBV9 to TRBJ2-7, with D maybe TRBD1 (5 bases). CDR3 length equals 13 residues. V gave up 4 bases and J gave up 3 bases, with 11 bases separating them. Germline V gene lookup returns CDR1 SGDLS and CDR2 YYNGEE. The CDR3 reads CASSPRQNYEQYF. CDR3 nucleotide sequence: TGTGCCAGCAGCCCAAGACAGAACTACGAGCAGTACTTC. Looking up the rest from reference TRBV9 and TRBJ2-7 gives the full variable domain: DSGVTQTPKHLITATGQRVTLRCSPRSGDLSVYWYQQSLDQGLQFLIQYYNGEERAKGNILERFSAQQFPDLHSELNLSSLELGDSALYFCASSPRQNYEQYFGPGTRLTVT.

The chain uses TRBV5-6 and TRBJ2-1; D might be TRBD2 (5 bases). This CDR3 spans 11 amino acids. Trimming left V 7 bases short and J 7 bases short, with 9 bases between. Germline CDR1 reads SGHDT; CDR2 reads YYEEEE. The CDR3 reads CASGTRNEQFF. CDR3 nucleotide sequence: TGTGCCAGCGGAACTAGGAATGAGCAGTTCTTC.

The chain links TRBV6-5 to TRBJ2-7; 7 nucleotides line up with TRBD2. Trimming at V came to 4 bases and at J to 2 bases, leaving 11 bases not matched to a gene. Germline assignment: CDR1 MNHEY and CDR2 SVGAGI. The CDR3 sequence is 16 residues long. CDR3 region: CASSFRVFGGTYEQYF. The CDR3 nucleotides read TGTGCCAGCAGTTTCCGGGTCTTCGGGGGGACCTACGAGCAGTACTTC.

The table lists this clone with a few counts. The genes are TRBV4-1 and TRBJ1-4; D is uncertain. This CDR3 is built from 14 residues. From germline, CDR1 is MGHRA and CDR2 YSYEKL. Trimming removed 2 bases from V and 7 bases from J, with 11 bases in between. In DNA form, the CDR3 reads TGCGCCAGCAGCCAAACCCGCGTCGTTGAAAAACTGTTTTTT. Protein sequence: CASSQTRVVEKLFF.

The chain links TRBV6-5 to TRBJ2-7, with TRBD2 as a possible D gene (6 bases). Germline CDR1 MNHEY, CDR2 SVGAGI. V dropped 5 bases and J dropped 4 bases, with 18 bases sitting between them. The CDR3 contains 15 residues. The CDR3 is CASSATGTGLYEQYF. CDR3 bases: TGTGCCAGCAGTGCTACCGGGACGGGACTTTACGAGCAGTACTTC.

The chain combines TRBV10-1 with TRBJ2-7, with 12 nucleotides matching TRBD1. The ends lost 3 bases at V and 7 bases at J; junction bases unmatched: 7. In germline, CDR1 is WNHNN, CDR2 SYGVQD (reference sequence). The CDR3 loop spans 15 amino acids. The CDR3 spells CASSDFGTGGLEQYF. DNA of the CDR3: TGCGCCAGCAGTGATTTTGGGACAGGGGGCTTAGAGCAGTACTTC.

The chain combines TRBV10-1 with TRBJ2-4; possible D gene TRBD1, 6 bases. Trimming shortened V by 9 bases and J by 0 bases, and 12 bases separated the two germline ends. The germline gives CDR1 WNHNN, CDR2 SYGVQD (reference sequence). The CDR3 contains 14 residues. The chain's CDR3 is CARGQNLAKNIQYF. The CDR3 bases are TGCGCCAGAGGACAGAATCTAGCCAAAAACATTCAGTACTTC.

This sequence joins TRBV7-6 and TRBJ2-5, with 7 bases lining up with TRBD2. This CDR3 spans 12 amino acids. J was trimmed by 10 bases and V by 5 bases; bases with no gene match: 7. The germline V gene encodes CDR1 SGHVS and CDR2 FNYEAQ. The CDR3 region is CASSPGEGGQYF. DNA of the CDR3: TGTGCCAGCAGCCCCGGGGAGGGAGGCCAGTACTTC.

The rearrangement uses TRBV29-1 and TRBJ2-7; 12 bases line up with TRBD2. The CDR3 runs 14 residues. The germline V gene encodes CDR1 SQVTM and CDR2 ANQGSEA. V was clipped by 5 bases and J by 2 bases; unmatched bases: 4. The CDR3 DNA sequence: TGCAGCGTTCCCCGGACTAGCGGGACCTACGAGCAGTACTTC. Its translation: CSVPRTSGTYEQYF.

This clone was observed once. The rearrangement joins TRBV9 to TRBJ2-7; D remains unclear. V was trimmed by 3 bases and J by 3 bases, leaving 10 bases between them. The CDR3 extends over 13 amino acids. Per the germline V gene, CDR1 is SGDLS and CDR2 is YYNGEE. The CDR3 spells CASSGSRFYEQYF. The CDR3 region has the DNA TGTGCCAGCAGCGGGAGCCGCTTCTACGAGCAGTACTTC.

V usage is TRBV6-1 and J usage is TRBJ2-2; 9 bases map to TRBD2. This CDR3 contains 16 residues. After removal of 4 bases from V and 1 base from J, the junction contained 4 bases not matched to a gene. The germline gives CDR1 MNHNS, CDR2 SASEGT. CDR3 DNA: TGTGCCAGCAGTGCCCTTAGCGGGGGGAACACCGGGGAGCTGTTTTTT. This translates into CASSALSGGNTGELFF.

This chain connects TRBV10-3 to TRBJ1-6; D uncertain. The CDR3 is 15 residues long. V lost 6 bases, J lost 6 bases, and 15 bases lay in between. The germline CDR1 and CDR2 sequences are ENHRY and SYGVKD. The CDR3: CAISPLAGTNSPLHF. The CDR3 nucleotides read TGTGCCATCAGCCCCCTAGCAGGTACTAATTCACCCCTCCACTTT.